This T cell receptor beta chain was observed in a study of cytomegalovirus exposure and HLA in healthy donors. Whole-study findings and limits: For presence/absence analyses, sequencing depth was assumed to be roughly uniform across donors.

Trimming took 3 bases from V and 6 from J; bases not matched to a gene: 7. Germline V CDR1 and CDR2: SGHDT, YYEEEE. The length of the CDR3 is 14 residues. The PCR contained 60 Vbeta and 13 Jbeta primers. The repertoire was sequenced with immunoSEQ multiplex PCR; TCRdb's copy has only in-frame clones and lacks some. The sample holds around 200,000 clones, 80% seen once. Concerning this clone itself: Its antigen is still unknown.

This chain connects TRBV5-6 to TRBJ1-1, with 8 bases matching TRBD1. The sample taken for sequencing was PBMCs. The clonotype was recovered from a boy aged 5-17 years in good health and CMV-seronegative. The DNA for the CDR3 is TGTGCCAGCAGCTCCCCCCGGACAGGGTCTGAAGCTTTCTTT. As protein: CASSSPRTGSEAFF. Full variable domain (missing parts from reference TRBV5-6 and TRBJ1-1): DAGVTQSPTHLIKTRGQQVTLRCSPKSGHDTVSWYQQALGQGPQFIFQYYEEEERQRGNFPDRFSGHQFPNYSSELNVNALLLGDSALYLCASSSPRTGSEAFFGQGTRLTVV.